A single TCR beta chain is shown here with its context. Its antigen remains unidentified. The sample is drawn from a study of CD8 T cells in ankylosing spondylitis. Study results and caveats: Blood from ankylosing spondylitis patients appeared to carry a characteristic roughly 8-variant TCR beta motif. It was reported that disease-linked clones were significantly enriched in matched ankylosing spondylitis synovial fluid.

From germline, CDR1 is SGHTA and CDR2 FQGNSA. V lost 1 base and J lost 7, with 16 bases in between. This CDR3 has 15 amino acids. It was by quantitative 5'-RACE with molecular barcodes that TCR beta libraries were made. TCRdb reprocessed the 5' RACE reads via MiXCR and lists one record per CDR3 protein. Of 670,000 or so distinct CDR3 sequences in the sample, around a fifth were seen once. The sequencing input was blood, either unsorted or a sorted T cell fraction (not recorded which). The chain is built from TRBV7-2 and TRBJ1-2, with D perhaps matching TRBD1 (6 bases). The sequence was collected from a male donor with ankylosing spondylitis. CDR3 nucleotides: TGTGCCAGCAGCTTAGTGTCAGGGGTCCGGGCTGGCTACACCTTC. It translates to CASSLVSGVRAGYTF.